These 24 T cell receptor beta chains were all obtained from the same sample, sequenced in a study of blood T cell repertoires in COVID-19. The assay was immunoSEQ multiplex PCR, and TCRdb's table has in-frame clones only and misses some. The sample shows more than 200,000 clones, about 88% of them seen only once. Source material: PBMCs or T cells enriched from blood (not recorded which). All receptors derive from a woman in her forties or fifties who had recovered from COVID-19.

This clone was picked up a small number of times. The chain is built from TRBV5-4 and TRBJ1-2, with D unclear. The ends were cut back, 1 base at V and 3 bases at J, with 13 bases in the middle. The CDR3 has 15 residues. From germline, CDR1 is SGHNT and CDR2 YYREEE (reference sequence). CDR3 protein: CASSLLAGSDYGYTF. Here the CDR3 DNA reads TGTGCCAGCAGCTTGTTGGCGGGGTCGGACTATGGCTACACCTTC.

The gene calls are TRBV28 and TRBJ1-2; D is unclear. The CDR3 spans 9 residues. Per germline, CDR1 MDHEN and CDR2 SYDVKM. V was clipped by 5 bases and J by 12 bases, with 7 bases between them. CDR3 sequence reads: CASSLRDTF. CDR3 nucleotides: TGTGCCAGCAGTCTACGGGACACCTTC.

V and J are TRBV3-1 (or the pseudogene TRBV3-2) and TRBJ2-7; 9 bases match TRBD1. Trimming at V came to 4 bases and at J to 7 bases, leaving 8 bases not matched to a gene. Germline V CDR1 and CDR2: LGHDT, YNNKEL (reference sequence). The CDR3 covers 14 residues. The CDR3 nucleotides are TGTGCCAGCAGCCGGGCTACAGGGGGCTGGGAGCAGTACTTC. Translated, it gives CASSRATGGWEQYF.

A single count supports this clone. The V call is TRBV29-1, the J call TRBJ1-1; 7 nucleotides line up with TRBD1. CDR1 SQVTM and CDR2 ANQGSEA come from the germline V gene. Trimming cost V 6 bases and J 0 bases; bases outside gene matches: 4. CDR3 length equals 13 residues. For the CDR3, the DNA is TGCAGCGTAGGGGACAGATTGAACACTGAAGCTTTCTTT. Protein sequence: CSVGDRLNTEAFF.

The chain couples TRBV14 to TRBJ2-7; D remains unclear. This CDR3 is 12 amino acids long. The germline CDR1 and CDR2 sequences are SGHDN and FVKESK. Trimming stripped 2 bases from V and 5 bases from J, with 7 bases between. The CDR3 region is CASSQQRDEQYF. CDR3 DNA: TGTGCCAGCAGCCAACAACGCGACGAGCAGTACTTC.

The V gene is TRBV9, the J gene TRBJ2-2, with D tentatively TRBD2 (6 bases). V lost 0 bases and J 0 bases, leaving 9 bases between the germline ends. Germline values: CDR1 SGDLS, CDR2 YYNGEE. The CDR3 has 16 residues. The CDR3 DNA follows: TGTGCCAGCAGCGTAGACGGCGGGGCGAACACCGGGGAGCTGTTTTTT. Its translation is CASSVDGGANTGELFF.

This clone was counted only a few times. This chain joins TRBV19 and TRBJ2-5; possibly TRBD2 for D (6 bases). CDR3 length: 12 amino acids. Looked up from germline, CDR1 is LNHDA and CDR2 is SQIVND (reference sequence). Deletions cut 5 bases from V and 5 bases from J, with 9 bases between. The CDR3, as DNA: TGTGCCAGTAGTTCAGGAGGGGAGACCCAGTACTTC. Protein: CASSSGGETQYF. Supplemented by reference TRBV19 and TRBJ2-5, the full variable domain reads DGGITQSPKYLFRKEGQNVTLSCEQNLNHDAMYWYRQDPGQGLRLIYYSQIVNDFQKGDIAEGYSVSREKKESFPLTVTSAQKNPTAFYLCASSSGGETQYFGPGTRLLVL.

The genes are TRBV4-3 and TRBJ2-2; the D gene is possibly TRBD2 (5 bases). From germline, CDR1 is LGHNA and CDR2 YSLEER. Trimming took off 5 bases at V and 0 bases at J, with 7 bases between the two ends. CDR3 size: 14 residues. The CDR3 region is CASSTGTNTGELFF. DNA of the CDR3: TGCGCCAGCAGCACCGGGACGAACACCGGGGAGCTGTTTTTT.

The J gene is TRBJ1-5, the V gene TRBV30; D is unresolved. Germline V gene sequence: CDR1 GTSNPN, CDR2 SVGIG (reference sequence). The V end was cut by 1 base, the J end by 6 bases, with 13 bases between. The CDR3 is 14 residues long. Here the CDR3 reads CAWSGRSSSQPQHF. The DNA for the CDR3 is TGTGCCTGGAGTGGCCGGAGTTCGAGTCAGCCCCAGCATTTT.

V gene TRBV7-8 combines with J gene TRBJ2-1; the match to TRBD2 covers 7 bases. There are 14 residues in the CDR3. Germline V gene data show CDR1 as SGHVS and CDR2 as FQNEAQ. The trim removed 5 bases at V and 7 bases at J, leaving 8 bases unmatched. This chain's CDR3 is CASSMREIGNEQFF. DNA for the CDR3: TGTGCCAGCAGCATGCGGGAGATCGGAAATGAGCAGTTCTTC.

CDR3 nucleotide sequence: TGTGCCAGCTCGTACGACAGGGTTGGAGAGACCCAGTACTTC. Translated, it gives CASSYDRVGETQYF. V is TRBV18 and J is TRBJ2-5, with 7 bases lining up with TRBD1. In germline, CDR1 is KGHSH, CDR2 LQKENI. The CDR3 has 14 residues. The V gene end was trimmed by 6 bases and the J gene end by 4 bases; junction bases not matched to a gene: 8.

This clone came up a few times. V is TRBV18 and J is TRBJ2-1; 8 bases fit TRBD1. The CDR3 sequence is 14 residues long. V shed 6 bases, J shed 3 bases, and the junction held 4 bases outside the gene matches. CDR1 and CDR2 (germline): KGHSH, LQKENI. The CDR3, as DNA: TGTGCCAGCTCCAGGACAGGGAGCTACAATGAGCAGTTCTTC. It is translated as CASSRTGSYNEQFF.

The chain links TRBV27 to TRBJ2-7; TRBD2 might be the D (6 bases). Germline loops: CDR1 MNHEY, CDR2 SMNVEV (reference sequence). The CDR3 is 16 amino acids. V was shortened by 0 bases and J by 0 bases, with 12 bases between the two germline ends. The chain's CDR3 is CASSLSSSANSYEQYF. The CDR3 region has the DNA TGTGCCAGCAGTTTATCGTCTAGCGCCAACTCCTACGAGCAGTACTTC.

This chain joins TRBV30 and TRBJ2-2, with D possibly TRBD2 on 6 matching bases. The germline CDR1 and CDR2 sequences are GTSNPN and SVGIG (reference sequence). Trimming stripped 1 base from V and 12 bases from J, with 12 bases between. This CDR3 has 12 amino acids. CDR3 in amino acids: CAWSGWRDQLFF. The CDR3 DNA sequence: TGTGCCTGGAGTGGGTGGCGGGATCAGCTGTTTTTT.

This rearrangement joins TRBV4-3 to TRBJ2-1; D not certain. The germline gives CDR1 LGHNA, CDR2 YSLEER. CDR3 length: 15 residues. Trimming took off 4 bases at V and 5 bases at J, with 15 bases between the two ends. The DNA of the CDR3 is TGCGCCAGCAGCCTTCAGAAACACCACAACAATGAGCAGTTCTTC. It yields the protein CASSLQKHHNNEQFF.

This clone has a handful of counts. The genes are TRBV7-2 and TRBJ1-2, with D perhaps matching TRBD1 (5 bases). Trimming shortened V by 5 bases and J by 1 base, and 8 bases separated the two germline ends. The CDR3 has 13 residues. Germline CDR1 SGHTA, CDR2 FQGNSA. The CDR3 DNA reads TGTGCCAGCAGCCCCGACAGTAACTATGGCTACACCTTC. This sequence encodes CASSPDSNYGYTF.

The chain combines TRBV28 with TRBJ1-5; TRBD1 matches at 10 bases. The CDR3 length is 16 residues. Trimming cost V 5 bases and J 6 bases; bases outside gene matches: 10. CDR1 and CDR2 (germline): MDHEN, SYDVKM. In DNA, the CDR3 is TGTGCCAGCAGTCAACATTCAGGACAGGGGGGTCAGCCCCAGCATTTT. It is translated as CASSQHSGQGGQPQHF.

The V and J genes are TRBV6-1 and TRBJ2-3; 9 nucleotides align to TRBD1. V trimming: 2 bases; J trimming: 3 bases; junction bases outside the gene matches: 6. This CDR3 has 16 amino acids. CDR1 MNHNS and CDR2 SASEGT come from the germline V gene. The CDR3 nucleotides are TGTGCCAGCAGTGAAAGCCGGGGACAGGGAACAGATACGCAGTATTTT. Its protein product is CASSESRGQGTDTQYF.

The V gene is TRBV5-1, the J gene TRBJ1-1; 8 nucleotides agree with TRBD1. This CDR3 is 13 amino acids long. Germline trimming cut 3 bases from V and 4 bases from J; bases unmatched to any gene: 2. Germline V gives CDR1 SGHRS, CDR2 YFSETQ. CDR3: CASSSGQATEAFF. The CDR3 DNA reads TGCGCCAGCAGCTCGGGACAGGCCACTGAAGCTTTCTTT.

The chain links TRBV30 to TRBJ1-2, with TRBD1 matching 7 bases. With V trimmed by 2 bases and J by 6 bases, 3 bases remained unmatched. This CDR3 comprises 12 residues. Germline-derived CDR1 and CDR2 are GTSNPN and SVGIG (reference sequence). The CDR3 bases are TGTGCCTGGAGTCGCGACAGGGATGGCTACACCTTC. Its protein product is CAWSRDRDGYTF.

This sequence joins TRBV27 and TRBJ2-1; no clear D gene. CDR1 and CDR2 from the germline V gene are MNHEY and SMNVEV (reference sequence). The ends were cut back, 8 bases at V and 3 bases at J, with 14 bases in the middle. The CDR3 sequence is 14 residues long. The DNA for the CDR3 is TGTGCCAGCCGAATTGGCGGAAGCTACAATGAGCAGTTCTTC. Encoded protein: CASRIGGSYNEQFF.

The chain couples TRBV4-1 to TRBJ2-2; 7 bases map to TRBD1. J gave up 4 bases and V 3 bases, and 5 bases lay outside the gene matches. From germline, CDR1 is MGHRA and CDR2 YSYEKL. CDR3 length equals 15 residues. The CDR3 DNA sequence: TGCGCCAGCAGCCACTCAGGGGGATTCACCGGGGAGCTGTTTTTT. Protein product: CASSHSGGFTGELFF.

The chain recombines TRBV5-6 with TRBJ1-1; D uncertain. This CDR3 comprises 16 residues. The germline V gene encodes CDR1 SGHDT and CDR2 YYEEEE. Trimming cost V 4 bases and J 0 bases, with 16 bases left between them. The CDR3 DNA is TGTGCCAGCAGCCAACTTTCTCGCAGGCTGAACACTGAAGCTTTCTTT. Protein sequence: CASSQLSRRLNTEAFF.

The V and J genes are TRBV6-5 and TRBJ1-1, with D possibly matching TRBD1 (5 bases). V was cut by 4 bases and J by 10 bases, with 13 bases left in between. Germline CDR1 is MNHEY and CDR2 is SVGAGI. This CDR3 contains 12 residues. The CDR3 DNA reads TGTGCCAGCAGTTCCCCACAGGATGCAGCTTTCTTT. This sequence encodes CASSSPQDAAFF.